These T cell receptor beta chains were read from a single sample in a study of cytomegalovirus exposure and HLA in healthy donors. Clones were read by immunoSEQ multiplex PCR, and TCRdb kept only the in-frame ones, dropping some. The table has about 150,000 clones, about 61% seen once. Sequencing was performed on PBMCs. The receptors stem from a woman in her forties in good health and CMV-seronegative. Each CDR3 is given with its conserved first and last residue. The D gene is left open where the match is weak. The size of a clone is reported for some rows only, either as once, few or many, or as a class for expanded clones.

size,V,J,D,DNA,CDR3
.,TRBV28,TRBJ2-5,.,TGTGCCAGCAGGCCTACTCCGGGGCAAGAGACCCAGTACTTC,CASRPTPGQETQYF
.,TRBV7-2,TRBJ1-1,TRBD1,TGTGCCAGCAGCCCGGGACAGGTAAACACTGAAGCTTTCTTT,CASSPGQVNTEAFF
few,TRBV13,TRBJ1-1,.,TGTGCCAGCAGCTCTAATACAGCTGAAGCTTTCTTT,CASSSNTAEAFF
.,TRBV5-1,TRBJ2-5,TRBD1,TGCGCCAGCAGCGCCGGGACAGGGTACGAGACCCAGTACTTC,CASSAGTGYETQYF
.,TRBV7-3,TRBJ1-1,TRBD1,TGTGCCAGCAGCAGCGCCGGGACAGGGAGCACTGAAGCTTTCTTT,CASSSAGTGSTEAFF
.,TRBV5-4,TRBJ1-3,.,TGTGCCAGCAGCTTGGACAGGTTGTCATCTGGAAACACCATATATTTT,CASSLDRLSSGNTIYF
.,TRBV5-6,TRBJ1-2,.,TGTGCCAGCAGCCCGGGGAACTATGGCTACACCTTC,CASSPGNYGYTF
.,TRBV6-6,TRBJ2-7,.,TGTGCCAGCAGTTACTCGCCTCAGGTGTTGTCGGGAGAGCAGTACTTC,CASSYSPQVLSGEQYF
.,TRBV7-2,TRBJ2-2,TRBD2,TGTGCCAGCAGCTTAGTGAGGGGACTAGCGGGGAACACCGGGGAGCTGTTTTTT,CASSLVRGLAGNTGELFF
.,TRBV5-1,TRBJ2-1,.,TGCGCCAGCAGCTTGGGTAGGGGCCACTCCTACAATGAGCAGTTCTTC,CASSLGRGHSYNEQFF
.,TRBV5-1,TRBJ2-1,TRBD1,TGCGCCAGCAGCTTTGGGGACAGGGGGCTAGAAAGCTCCTACAATGAGCAGTTCTTC,CASSFGDRGLESSYNEQFF
.,TRBV5-1,TRBJ2-2,.,TGCGCCAGCAGCTCCGACGGGGCCGGGGAGCTGTTTTTT,CASSSDGAGELFF
.,TRBV5-6,TRBJ1-2,TRBD1,TGTGCCAGCAGCCCCAGGGGGTTTGGCTACACCTTC,CASSPRGFGYTF
.,TRBV20-1,TRBJ2-5,.,TGCAGTGCTAGCCTTGAAGAGACCCAGTACTTC,CSASLEETQYF
.,TRBV7-9,TRBJ2-3,.,TGTGCCAGCAGCTTAGCGGGGACTACAGATACGCAGTATTTT,CASSLAGTTDTQYF
once,TRBV6-5,TRBJ1-6,.,TGTGCCAGCAGTTACGCCGGGAGGTCAAATTCACCCCTCCACTTT,CASSYAGRSNSPLHF
.,TRBV10-3,TRBJ2-7,.,TGTGCCATCAGCACAGGGAGCTCCTACGAGCAGTACTTC,CAISTGSSYEQYF
.,TRBV10-1,TRBJ2-7,.,TGCGCCAGCAGTGAGTCGGTCAGCGCCTACGAGCAGTACTTC,CASSESVSAYEQYF
.,TRBV6-1,TRBJ2-7,.,TGTGCCAGCACCCAGGGGACCTACGAGCAGTACTTC,CASTQGTYEQYF
.,TRBV14,TRBJ2-7,TRBD2,TGTGCCAGCAGCCAACAGAGCGGGGTCGTGGACGAGCAGTACTTC,CASSQQSGVVDEQYF
.,TRBV10-3,TRBJ1-1,TRBD1,TGTGCCATCAGTTCGGACAGGGGGCACACTGAAGCTTTCTTT,CAISSDRGHTEAFF
.,TRBV30,TRBJ1-4,.,TGTGCCTGGAGTGGAGGGACTCGGAGTGAAAAACTGTTTTTT,CAWSGGTRSEKLFF
few,TRBV2,TRBJ2-1,TRBD2,TGTGCCAGCAGTCGTATACTAGCGGCGGTGACCTACAATGAGCAGTTCTTC,CASSRILAAVTYNEQFF
.,TRBV5-1,TRBJ2-2,.,TGCGCCAGCAGCTTCACGCGGTCCTACACCGGGGAGCTGTTTTTT,CASSFTRSYTGELFF
.,TRBV7-3,TRBJ2-5,.,TGTGCCAGCAGCTTAAGGGCCTATAGCGGAGAGACCCAGTACTTC,CASSLRAYSGETQYF
.,TRBV6-6,TRBJ2-7,.,TGTGCCAGCACAGACCACAGTTGGTACGAGCAGTACTTC,CASTDHSWYEQYF
.,TRBV18,TRBJ1-6,TRBD1,TGTGCCAGCTCACCCGGGGACAGGGCGGGGTCACCCCTCCACTTT,CASSPGDRAGSPLHF
.,TRBV10-3,TRBJ1-2,.,TGTGCCATCAGTGGTCTTCAGGGTAACTATGGCTACACCTTC,CAISGLQGNYGYTF
.,TRBV6-1,TRBJ2-5,.,TGTGCCAGCAGCCCGACCAGGTACCAAGAGACCCAGTACTTC,CASSPTRYQETQYF
few,TRBV6-4,TRBJ1-1,.,TGTGCCAGCAGTCTTGATGGGGTTGACAGGTCTGAAGCTTTCTTT,CASSLDGVDRSEAFF
few,TRBV30,TRBJ2-3,TRBD1,TGTGCCTGGAGTTTCGGACAGGGGGAAGATACGCAGTATTTT,CAWSFGQGEDTQYF
few,TRBV28,TRBJ1-6,.,TGTGCCAGCATACGGAGCAGGACTACACCCCTCCACTTT,CASIRSRTTPLHF
.,TRBV9,TRBJ2-7,.,TGTGCCAGCTCTTCCAGAGGAACGAACGAGCAGTACTTC,CASSSRGTNEQYF
few,TRBV28,TRBJ2-5,TRBD2,TGTGCCAGCAGTTTCGGGGGGAACTTCCAAGAGACCCAGTACTTC,CASSFGGNFQETQYF
.,TRBV18,TRBJ2-2,.,TGTGCCAGCTCACCACTAACAGGTCAGAACACCGGGGAGCTGTTTTTT,CASSPLTGQNTGELFF
few,TRBV5-1,TRBJ2-5,TRBD1,TGCGCCAGCAGTCTTTCACAGGGGGCGCGGGAGACCCAGTACTTC,CASSLSQGARETQYF
.,TRBV6-6,TRBJ1-1,.,TGTGCCAGCAGTTACGTCGGGGGGAGGGATGAAGCTTTCTTT,CASSYVGGRDEAFF
.,TRBV7-2,TRBJ2-5,TRBD1,TGTGCCAGCAGCACAAGACAGGGCGTAGAGACCCAGTACTTC,CASSTRQGVETQYF
.,TRBV5-1,TRBJ2-3,.,TGCGCCAGCTCATCCTCGGGTTCAGATACGCAGTATTTT,CASSSSGSDTQYF